The 29 T cell receptor beta chains in this list originate from one sample, sequenced in a study of blood T cell repertoires in COVID-19 (dated by TCRdb to 2020 to 2021). The library came from the immunoSEQ multiplex PCR assay. TCRdb holds this immuneACCESS table with in-frame rearrangements only. Some clones are missing; in checked studies, unresolved V genes explain under half, and the rest has no known cause. Across this sample there are approximately 240,000 clones, with 80% to 90% seen only once. About 3% of the sample belongs to the ten largest clones. The sequencing input was peripheral blood. Source of these receptors: a man aged 50 or older who had recovered from COVID-19.

This clone was detected once. The V call is TRBV5-1, the J call TRBJ2-1; weak D call: TRBD1 (5 bases). This CDR3 comprises 15 residues. Germline CDR1 and CDR2: SGHRS and YFSETQ. Trimming stripped 0 bases from V and 5 bases from J, with 12 bases between. CDR3 DNA sequence: TGCGCCAGCAGCTTGGGGCAGGGAATCAACAATGAGCAGTTCTTC. Translated: CASSLGQGINNEQFF.

The V gene is TRBV2, the J gene TRBJ2-1; TRBD1 matches 10 bases. J was trimmed by 4 bases and V by 4 bases; bases with no gene match: 7. Germline V gives CDR1 SNHLY, CDR2 FYNNEI. The CDR3 has 16 amino acids. CDR3 DNA: TGTGCCAGCAGTGCATCCCGGGACAGGGGATACAATGAGCAGTTCTTC. It yields the protein CASSASRDRGYNEQFF.

This chain joins TRBV21-1 and TRBJ1-1; no DNA check was done on the table's D call, TRBD1. TRBV21-1 is a pseudogene locus. The CDR3 runs 18 residues. CDR3 sequence reads: CASSPSGQGARVNTEAFF. The CDR3 coding sequence is TGTGCCAGCAGCCCCTCCGGGCAGGGGGCGCGGGTGAACACTGAAGCTTTCTTT.

This chain joins TRBV5-1 and TRBJ2-1, with D uncertain. CDR1 is SGHRS, CDR2 YFSETQ, per germline. The CDR3 has 15 amino acids. Deletions cut 1 base from V and 8 bases from J, with 16 bases between. CDR3: CASSLSDWQKYEQFF. The CDR3 DNA sequence: TGCGCCAGCAGCTTGAGTGACTGGCAAAAGTATGAGCAGTTCTTC. The whole variable domain, remainder taken from reference TRBV5-1 and TRBJ2-1, is KAGVTQTPRYLIKTRGQQVTLSCSPISGHRSVSWYQQTPGQGLQFLFEYFSETQRNKGNFPGRFSGRQFSNSRSEMNVSTLELGDSALYLCASSLSDWQKYEQFFGPGTRLTVL.

There are a few counts of this clone. The chain joins TRBV5-1 to TRBJ1-4; D is unclear. The V gene's germline CDR1 is SGHRS and CDR2 YFSETQ. The CDR3 spans 15 residues. Trimming stripped 5 bases from V and 7 bases from J, with 18 bases between. The DNA for the CDR3 is TGCGCCAGCAGTTTGAGACGGGATCGGGGTGAAAAACTGTTTTTT. Its protein product is CASSLRRDRGEKLFF.

The V call is TRBV6-1, the J call TRBJ2-7, with D possibly TRBD1 on 6 matching bases. The germline V gene encodes CDR1 MNHNS and CDR2 SASEGT. This CDR3 spans 14 amino acids. With 2 bases removed from V and 0 bases from J, the gap between germline ends came to 8 bases. The CDR3 sequence: CASSEQGSSYEQYF. The DNA for the CDR3 is TGTGCCAGCAGTGAACAGGGGAGCTCCTACGAGCAGTACTTC.

The rearrangement uses TRBV3-1 (or the pseudogene TRBV3-2) and TRBJ2-3; weak D call: TRBD1 (5 bases). The CDR3 totals 18 residues. V lost 1 base and J 3 bases, leaving 20 bases between the germline ends. The germline V gene encodes CDR1 LGHDT and CDR2 YNNKEL (reference sequence). The CDR3 bases are TGTGCCAGCAGCCAAGGAAAGGGGCGCGCGATCAGGACAGATACGCAGTATTTT. This gives the protein CASSQGKGRAIRTDTQYF.

The V gene is TRBV5-4, the J gene TRBJ1-1; TRBD1 agrees at 7 bases. The CDR3 consists of 16 residues. Germline V gene lookup returns CDR1 SGHNT and CDR2 YYREEE (reference sequence). V shed 0 bases, J shed 0 bases, and the junction held 5 bases outside the gene matches. CDR3 nucleotides: TGTGCCAGCAGCTTGGGTAGGGGGCAGGTGAACACTGAAGCTTTCTTT. Amino acids: CASSLGRGQVNTEAFF.

The chain uses TRBV11-2 and TRBJ2-1, with 8 bases aligning to TRBD1. CDR1 and CDR2 from the germline V gene are SGHAT and FQNNGV. This CDR3 has 15 residues. V was clipped by 5 bases and J by 4 bases; unmatched bases: 7. The DNA for the CDR3 is TGTGCCAGCAGCCCGAGGACAGGGAAGTACAATGAGCAGTTCTTC. Protein sequence: CASSPRTGKYNEQFF.

This clone came up a few times. The chain carries TRBV5-1 and TRBJ1-2, with no clear D. V was cut by 0 bases and J by 5 bases, with 11 bases left in between. The CDR3 contains 14 residues. Germline V gene sequence: CDR1 SGHRS, CDR2 YFSETQ. The CDR3 DNA follows: TGCGCCAGCAGCTTGGCCGCAGGATTATATGGCTACACCTTC. This translates into CASSLAAGLYGYTF.

V gene TRBV2 combines with J gene TRBJ2-3, with 11 bases that match TRBD1. CDR3 size: 15 residues. V shed 4 bases, J shed 2 bases, and the junction held 2 bases outside the gene matches. Per germline, CDR1 SNHLY and CDR2 FYNNEI. The CDR3 region has the DNA TGTGCCAGCAGTGTAGGACAGGGGGCCACAGATACGCAGTATTTT. Its translation: CASSVGQGATDTQYF. The full variable domain, completed using reference TRBV2 and TRBJ2-3, is EPEVTQTPSHQVTQMGQEVILRCVPISNHLYFYWYRQILGQKVEFLVSFYNNEISEKSEIFDDQFSVERPDGSNFTLKIRSTKLEDSAMYFCASSVGQGATDTQYFGPGTRLTVL.

The CDR3 region has the DNA TGTGCCAGCAGTAATTTAGCGGGAGGCTCCTACGAGCAGTACTTC. Protein product: CASSNLAGGSYEQYF. The chain recombines TRBV2 with TRBJ2-7, with TRBD2 identical over 10 bases. Trimming cost V 5 bases and J 0 bases; bases outside gene matches: 4. The CDR3 sequence is 15 residues long. The germline gives CDR1 SNHLY, CDR2 FYNNEI.

The J gene is TRBJ1-4, the V gene TRBV6-5, with D tentatively TRBD1 (5 bases). Trimming shortened V by 1 base and J by 7 bases, and 13 bases separated the two germline ends. The V gene's germline CDR1 is MNHEY and CDR2 SVGAGI. The CDR3 totals 15 residues. Here the CDR3 DNA reads TGTGCCAGCAGTTACTTCGGGGGTAGGGGTGAAAAACTGTTTTTT. Amino acid sequence: CASSYFGGRGEKLFF.

V is TRBV7-9 and J is TRBJ2-5; D perhaps matches TRBD2 (6 bases). The CDR3 sequence is 16 residues long. Trimming shortened V by 4 bases and J by 1 base, and 16 bases separated the two germline ends. Germline loops: CDR1 SEHNR, CDR2 FQNEAQ (reference sequence). The CDR3 DNA reads as TGTGCCAGCAGCTCAAGGGGTGGGGGACTCCAAGAGACCCAGTACTTC. As protein: CASSSRGGGLQETQYF.

The chain is built from TRBV29-1 and TRBJ1-2, with TRBD1 matching 11 bases. Germline V gives CDR1 SQVTM, CDR2 ANQGSEA. The CDR3 length is 14 residues. Germline trimming cut 6 bases from V and 4 bases from J; bases unmatched to any gene: 7. CDR3 DNA: TGCAGCGTATCCGGGACAGGGGGATCCTATGGCTACACCTTC. Its translation: CSVSGTGGSYGYTF.

The chain carries TRBV4-1 and TRBJ2-1; TRBD2 is a possible D gene (6 bases). The V end was cut by 3 bases, the J end by 4 bases, with 10 bases between. Germline V gives CDR1 MGHRA, CDR2 YSYEKL. This CDR3 contains 14 residues. CDR3 in amino acids: CASSHPSEYNEQFF. CDR3 sequence (DNA): TGCGCCAGCAGCCACCCTAGCGAGTACAATGAGCAGTTCTTC.

The J gene is TRBJ1-4, the V gene TRBV29-1; 7 bases map to TRBD1. CDR1 is SQVTM and CDR2 is ANQGSEA in the germline V gene. V was clipped by 7 bases and J by 4 bases; unmatched bases: 12. The CDR3 has 15 residues. The CDR3 DNA sequence: TGCAGCGCTAAAACAGGGGCCTGGCGTAATGAAAAACTGTTTTTT. Its translation: CSAKTGAWRNEKLFF. The full variable domain, rest sourced from reference TRBV29-1 and TRBJ1-4, is SAVISQKPSRDICQRGTSLTIQCQVDSQVTMMFWYRQQPGQSLTLIATANQGSEATYESGFVIDKFPISRPNLTFSTLTVSNMSPEDSSIYLCSAKTGAWRNEKLFFGSGTQLSVL.

This clone was observed once. The genes are TRBV11-2 and TRBJ2-3, with a possible D match to TRBD1 (6 bases). The V and J ends lost 5 bases and 14 bases respectively, with 17 bases between them. The CDR3 contains 12 residues. Germline V CDR1 and CDR2: SGHAT, FQNNGV. CDR3 sequence: CASSPNLGTMYF. CDR3 DNA: TGTGCCAGCAGCCCCAACCTTGGGACAATGTATTTT.

The chain uses TRBV3-1 (or the pseudogene TRBV3-2) and TRBJ2-1, with 7 bases that match TRBD2. After removal of 0 bases from V and 2 bases from J, the junction contained 7 bases not matched to a gene. Germline V gives CDR1 LGHDT, CDR2 YNNKEL (reference sequence). The CDR3 is 17 residues long. As DNA, the CDR3 is TGTGCCAGCAGCCAAGATGCATCGGGAGGCCCCTACAATGAGCAGTTCTTC. Translation gives CASSQDASGGPYNEQFF.

The J gene is TRBJ1-5, the V gene TRBV6-6, with D tentatively TRBD1 (5 bases). Germline CDR1 MNHNY, CDR2 SVGAGI (reference sequence). The CDR3 runs to 16 residues. The V gene lost 0 bases and the J gene lost 9 bases, with 18 bases spanning the gap. The CDR3 sequence is CASSYSGEGRSRPQHF. For the CDR3, the DNA is TGTGCCAGCAGTTACTCGGGGGAGGGCCGGTCAAGGCCCCAGCATTTT.

The chain couples TRBV27 to TRBJ2-1, with 14 bases that match TRBD2. J was trimmed by 6 bases and V by 5 bases; bases with no gene match: 3. This CDR3 region has 15 residues. Germline CDR1 MNHEY, CDR2 SMNVEV (reference sequence). This CDR3 reads CASSTGTSGSNEQFF. CDR3 in DNA: TGTGCCAGCAGTACCGGGACTAGCGGGAGCAATGAGCAGTTCTTC.

The chain joins TRBV7-8 to TRBJ1-3; TRBD1 matches 7 bases. Germline V gene lookup returns CDR1 SGHVS and CDR2 FQNEAQ. J was trimmed by 2 bases and V by 2 bases; bases with no gene match: 3. This CDR3 contains 15 residues. CDR3 region: CASSLTDRAGNTIYF. The DNA of the CDR3 is TGTGCCAGCAGCTTAACCGACAGGGCTGGAAACACCATATATTTT.

The chain carries TRBV19 and TRBJ2-2; 7 nucleotides line up with TRBD2. Germline V CDR1 and CDR2: LNHDA, SQIVND (reference sequence). With 6 bases clipped from V and 6 bases from J, the junction kept 7 bases outside the gene matches. CDR3 length equals 14 residues. CDR3 loop: CASRRAGASGELFF. DNA for the CDR3: TGTGCCAGTAGGCGGGCGGGAGCATCCGGGGAGCTGTTTTTT.

The chain couples TRBV5-1 to TRBJ1-1, with 7 bases aligning to TRBD1. The trim removed 4 bases at V and 4 bases at J, leaving 7 bases unmatched. Germline CDR1 and CDR2: SGHRS and YFSETQ. The CDR3 is 14 residues long. The CDR3: CASSPGQILTEAFF. In DNA form, the CDR3 reads TGCGCCAGCAGCCCGGGACAGATTCTCACTGAAGCTTTCTTT.

This rearrangement joins TRBV28 to TRBJ1-2; TRBD1 matches 8 bases. The CDR3 is made up of 17 amino acids. Germline V gene data show CDR1 as MDHEN and CDR2 as SYDVKM. The trim removed 4 bases at V and 2 bases at J, leaving 12 bases unmatched. The CDR3 loop is CASSSPGQAPSNYGYTF. CDR3 sequence (DNA): TGTGCCAGCAGTTCTCCGGGACAGGCCCCTTCCAACTATGGCTACACCTTC.

This clone came up once. The V call is TRBV6-5, the J call TRBJ2-5, with D possibly matching TRBD1 (6 bases). This CDR3 has 14 amino acids. Per the germline V gene, CDR1 is MNHEY and CDR2 is SVGAGI. Deletions cut 7 bases from V and 5 bases from J, with 17 bases between. The DNA for the CDR3 is TGTGCCAGCACTCGAACAGGGACCTCGGAGACCCAGTACTTC. Its translation is CASTRTGTSETQYF.

V and J are TRBV4-1 and TRBJ1-1; TRBD1 is a possible D gene (5 bases). The V and J ends lost 0 bases and 8 bases respectively, with 25 bases between them. CDR1 and CDR2 (germline): MGHRA, YSYEKL. The CDR3 extends over 18 amino acids. This chain's CDR3 is CASSQDPRLGGKSSEAFF. For the CDR3, the DNA is TGCGCCAGCAGCCAAGATCCCCGACTGGGGGGGAAATCTTCCGAAGCTTTCTTT.

This chain links TRBV12-3 or TRBV12-4 with TRBJ2-1; maybe TRBD2 (6 bases). CDR3 length: 13 amino acids. The ends were cut back, 7 bases at V and 6 bases at J, with 13 bases in the middle. CDR3: CASTSTSFNEQFF. The CDR3 DNA reads as TGTGCCAGCACCTCAACTAGCTTCAATGAGCAGTTCTTC.

The V and J genes are TRBV5-1 and TRBJ2-7, with D maybe TRBD2 (5 bases). This CDR3 is built from 12 residues. The germline gives CDR1 SGHRS, CDR2 YFSETQ. Trimming cost V 3 bases and J 2 bases, with 6 bases left between them. The CDR3 nucleotides read TGCGCCAGCAGCTCGGGAACCTACGAGCAGTACTTC. The encoded protein is CASSSGTYEQYF. The full variable domain, completed using reference TRBV5-1 and TRBJ2-7, is KAGVTQTPRYLIKTRGQQVTLSCSPISGHRSVSWYQQTPGQGLQFLFEYFSETQRNKGNFPGRFSGRQFSNSRSEMNVSTLELGDSALYLCASSSGTYEQYFGPGTRLTVT.